The following is a T cell receptor beta chain sequence with its context. The CDR3 does not end in the conserved phenylalanine or tryptophan, so this is likely a read error. The data originate from a study of shared clonotypes between healthy human individuals. Turning to the study itself: Two female and three male donors aged 18 to 49 were enrolled.

An assay was performed, and its level was deep. Ten immunoSEQ deep assay plates were used to sequence the DNA of unsorted PBMCs. Some clones are missing from TCRdb's copy, which holds only in-frame ones; the method was immunoSEQ multiplex PCR. Among about half a million clones listed, roughly 80% were seen once. The CDR3 runs to 16 residues. Germline lookup yields CDR1 GTSNPN and CDR2 SVGIG (reference sequence). The rearrangement uses TRBV30 and TRBJ1-5, with a possible D match to TRBD1 (6 bases). The source material was PBMCs. The TCR sequence derives from a woman aged 35 to 49 in good health. Some clones in this sample may be carry-over from other donors' samples. The CDR3 is CVWSGGGGQENQPQHL. The CDR3 coding sequence is TGTGTCTGGAGTGGCGGCGGGGGGCAGGAGAACCAGCCCCAGCATCTT.